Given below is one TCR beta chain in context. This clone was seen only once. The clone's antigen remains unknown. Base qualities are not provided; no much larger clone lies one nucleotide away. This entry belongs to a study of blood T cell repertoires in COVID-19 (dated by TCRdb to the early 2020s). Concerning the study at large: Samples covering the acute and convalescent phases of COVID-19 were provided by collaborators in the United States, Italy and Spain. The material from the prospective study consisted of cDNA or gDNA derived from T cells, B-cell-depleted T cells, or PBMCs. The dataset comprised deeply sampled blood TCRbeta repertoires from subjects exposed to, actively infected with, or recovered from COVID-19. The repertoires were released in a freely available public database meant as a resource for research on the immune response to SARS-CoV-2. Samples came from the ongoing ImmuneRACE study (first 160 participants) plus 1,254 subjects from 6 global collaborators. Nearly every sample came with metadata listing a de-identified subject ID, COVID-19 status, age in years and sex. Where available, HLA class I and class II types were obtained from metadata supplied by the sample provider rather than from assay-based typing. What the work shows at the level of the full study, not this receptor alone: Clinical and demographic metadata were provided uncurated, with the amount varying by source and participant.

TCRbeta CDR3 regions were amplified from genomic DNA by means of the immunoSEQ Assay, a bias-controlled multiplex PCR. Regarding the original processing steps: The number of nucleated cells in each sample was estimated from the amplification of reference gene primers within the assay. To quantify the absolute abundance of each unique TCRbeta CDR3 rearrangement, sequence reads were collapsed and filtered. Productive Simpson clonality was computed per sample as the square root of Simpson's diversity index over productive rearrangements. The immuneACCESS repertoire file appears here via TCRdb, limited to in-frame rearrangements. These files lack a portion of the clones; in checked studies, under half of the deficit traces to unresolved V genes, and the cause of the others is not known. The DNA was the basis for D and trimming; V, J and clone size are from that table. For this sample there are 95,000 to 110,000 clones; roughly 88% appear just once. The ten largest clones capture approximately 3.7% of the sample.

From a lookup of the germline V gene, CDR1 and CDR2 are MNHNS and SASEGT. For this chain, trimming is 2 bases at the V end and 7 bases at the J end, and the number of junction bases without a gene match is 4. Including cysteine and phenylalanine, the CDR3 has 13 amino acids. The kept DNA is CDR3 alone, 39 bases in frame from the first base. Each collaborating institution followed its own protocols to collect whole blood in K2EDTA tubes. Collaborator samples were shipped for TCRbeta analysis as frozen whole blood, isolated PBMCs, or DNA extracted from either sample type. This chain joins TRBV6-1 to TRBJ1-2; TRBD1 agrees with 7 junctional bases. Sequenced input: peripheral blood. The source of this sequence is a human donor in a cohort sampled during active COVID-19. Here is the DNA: TGTGCCAGCAGTGAATTGACAGGGAGTGGCTACACCTTC. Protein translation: CASSELTGSGYTF.